This TCR beta chain comes out of a study of blood T cells in healthy people across ages. A J-beta primer mix and a sample-barcoded 5' primer were used in a second PCR of about 7 to 12 cycles. One entry per CDR3 protein, called by TCRdb with MiXCR from the 5' RACE reads. The sample holds roughly 500,000 distinct CDR3 sequences, 25% to 30% seen once. Germline V CDR1 and CDR2: SNHLY, FYNNEI. CDR3 size: 13 residues. This clonotype was detected a few times. The germline gene is not matched at one end of the junction; a read error may be the cause. This receptor was obtained from a woman in her sixties or seventies in good health. The specimen sequenced was blood. The chain joins TRBV2 to TRBJ1-2; a possible D gene is TRBD1 (6 bases). CDR3 coding DNA: TGTGCCGGCAGTGATTTAACAGGGATAGGCTACACCTTC. This codes for CAGSDLTGIGYTF.